These 10 T cell receptor beta chains were sequenced from one sample in a study of blood T cells in healthy people across ages. The use of a sample-barcoded 5' primer and a J-beta primer mix characterized a second PCR of roughly 7 to 11 cycles. TCRdb re-called the 5' RACE reads through MiXCR, storing one row per CDR3 protein. Altogether hundreds of thousands of distinct CDR3 sequences are present, 58% being singletons, with the ten largest covering about 20%. The specimen was blood. Receptors originate from a man younger than 40 in good health.

The J gene is TRBJ2-4, the V gene TRBV28; D is uncertain. TRBJ2-7 explains the end of the DNA better; the J call may be wrong. CDR3 length: 13 amino acids. The germline V gene encodes CDR1 MDHEN and CDR2 SYDVKM. The CDR3 coding sequence is TGTGCCAGCAGGGCCCAAGGCCCCTACGAGCAGTACTTC. The encoded protein is CASRAQGPYEQYF.

J is TRBJ2-4 and V is TRBV6-1, with 9 bases matching TRBD1. The last part of the DNA fits TRBJ2-7 better; the J call may be wrong. The CDR3 runs to 15 residues. From germline, CDR1 is MNHNS and CDR2 SASEGT. This CDR3 is CASSRNRDRVNEQYF. The DNA of the CDR3 is TGTGCCAGCAGTAGGAACCGGGACAGGGTCAACGAGCAGTACTTC.

V gene TRBV10-3 combines with J gene TRBJ2-7; 9 bases line up with TRBD2. The CDR3 loop spans 15 amino acids. Germline V gene lookup returns CDR1 ENHRY and CDR2 SYGVKD. V lost 10 bases, J lost 2 bases, and 12 bases stayed unmatched. CDR3 sequence (DNA): TGTGCCACCAGATCAGGGGCGGGGGGGACCTACGAGCAGTACTTC. Translated: CATRSGAGGTYEQYF.

The rearrangement uses TRBV27 and TRBJ2-1; possible D gene TRBD2, 6 bases. The V gene lost 8 bases and the J gene lost 5 bases, with 16 bases spanning the gap. The CDR3 consists of 14 residues. The germline CDR1 and CDR2 sequences are MNHEY and SMNVEV (reference sequence). The CDR3 DNA reads TGTGCCAGCGGGATGATTAGCGGAGACAATGAGCAGTTCTTC. This translates into CASGMISGDNEQFF.

J is TRBJ2-1 and V is TRBV7-2, with D hard to call. V was pared by 4 bases and J by 2 bases, with 18 bases between. CDR1 is SGHTA, CDR2 FQGNSA, per germline. The CDR3 loop spans 17 amino acids. In nucleotides, the CDR3 is TGTGCCAGCAGCTCCCCCGCATCGCCAGTCCCCTACAATGAGCAGTTCTTC. Protein sequence: CASSSPASPVPYNEQFF. The variable domain in full, completed from reference TRBV7-2 and TRBJ2-1, reads GAGVSQSPSNKVTEKGKDVELRCDPISGHTALYWYRQSLGQGLEFLIYFQGNSAPDKSGLPSDRFSAERTGGSVSTLTIQRTQQEDSAVYLCASSSPASPVPYNEQFFGPGTRLTVL.

This chain joins TRBV4-1 and TRBJ2-1; D tentatively reads TRBD1 or TRBD2 (5 bases each). The CDR3 runs to 14 residues. Germline CDR1 and CDR2: MGHRA and YSYEKL. V shed 3 bases and J shed 6 bases, with 12 bases lying between them. The DNA for the CDR3 is TGCGCCAGCAGCCAGAATTGGGGGAGCAATGAGCAGTTCTTC. Translated, it gives CASSQNWGSNEQFF.

V and J are TRBV29-1 and TRBJ2-7; a weak D match, TRBD2 (6 bases). The V gene lost 6 bases and the J gene lost 0 bases, with 15 bases spanning the gap. The CDR3 extends over 14 amino acids. Germline CDR1 reads SQVTM; CDR2 reads ANQGSEA. CDR3 residues: CSVRTRRDSYEQYF. In DNA form, the CDR3 reads TGCAGCGTCCGAACTCGGAGGGACTCCTACGAGCAGTACTTC.

The rearrangement links TRBV20-1 to TRBJ2-7; D may be TRBD2 (6 bases). The J call is doubtful: the DNA matches TRBJ2-5 better. CDR3 size: 14 residues. Looked up from germline, CDR1 is DFQATT and CDR2 is SNEGSKA (reference sequence). CDR3 residues: CSARVEGKEETQYF. The CDR3 DNA is TGCAGTGCTAGAGTGGAGGGAAAGGAGGAGACCCAGTACTTC.

The chain employs TRBV20-1 and TRBJ2-7; D gene unclear. CDR1 and CDR2 from the germline V gene are DFQATT and SNEGSKA (reference sequence). V was trimmed by 2 bases and J by 0 bases, leaving 5 bases between them. CDR3 length: 12 amino acids. The CDR3 DNA follows: TGCAGTGCTAGATCGGACTCCTACGAGCAGTACTTC. Its translation: CSARSDSYEQYF.

The chain combines TRBV2 with TRBJ2-5; D is perhaps TRBD2 (6 bases). Looked up from germline, CDR1 is SNHLY and CDR2 is FYNNEI. V gave up 11 bases and J gave up 2 bases, with 18 bases separating them. The CDR3 runs 14 residues. The CDR3 spells CASLRRGQQETQYF. CDR3 DNA sequence: TGTGCCTCCCTCCGGCGGGGCCAGCAAGAGACCCAGTACTTC.